The rows below give T cell receptor beta chains drawn from one sample of a study of cytomegalovirus exposure and HLA in healthy donors. The method was immunoSEQ multiplex PCR; TCRdb's version includes in-frame clones alone and lacks a portion of them. This sample's table reports about 130,000 clones. Sequenced sample: PBMCs. The receptors were sampled from a man aged 18 to 35 in good health and CMV-seronegative. CDR3s include the opening cysteine and the closing phenylalanine or tryptophan. Each record gives: J gene, V gene, CDR3 protein.

TRBJ2-7 | TRBV6-6 | CASSYARLATYEQYF
TRBJ1-3 | TRBV30 | CAWSVINSGNTIYF
TRBJ2-1 | TRBV7-9 | CASSPGGLAGLYNEQFF
TRBJ2-2 | TRBV6-6 | CASRQGNTGELFF
TRBJ1-1 | TRBV2 | CASSYRAENTEAFF
TRBJ2-7 | TRBV13 | CASSLGAGTYEQYF
TRBJ2-3 | TRBV27 | CASSLGLITDTQYF
TRBJ2-2 | TRBV18 | CASSPNPGGTNTGELFF
TRBJ1-5 | TRBV6-6 | CASSYSRQPQHF
TRBJ2-1 | TRBV7-9 | CASSTQKKRESSYNEQFF
TRBJ2-3 | TRBV5-1 | CASSLPDGGGSVPDTQYF
TRBJ1-6 | TRBV25-1 | CASSLGADSPLHF
TRBJ2-5 | TRBV2 | CASSESVTVQETQYF
TRBJ1-4 | TRBV10-3 | CATRGQATNEKLFF
TRBJ1-5 | TRBV19 | CASSIDRGRDRLGQPQHF
TRBJ2-2 | TRBV28 | CASSFSTGELFF
TRBJ2-7 | TRBV25-1 | CASSENNPPGLTSYEQYF
TRBJ2-2 | TRBV7-3 | CASSLMGITGELFF
TRBJ2-2 | TRBV29-1 | CSVGGLAGANTGELFF
TRBJ1-4 | TRBV4-2 | CASSQEGPGGVEKLFF
TRBJ2-5 | TRBV11-3 | CASSLDGQDKETQYF
TRBJ2-1 | TRBV5-1 | CASSPPAGNEQFF
TRBJ2-2 | TRBV7-9 | CASSFVSGPNTGELFF
TRBJ1-5 | TRBV28 | CASSQAGQGLQPQHF
TRBJ1-2 | TRBV7-2 | CASSLGGARGRGYTF
TRBJ2-7 | TRBV9 | CASTSGTGGTDAYEQYF
TRBJ2-3 | TRBV7-2 | CASSRYPGGGTDTQYF
TRBJ1-4 | TRBV5-4 | CASRGGQGNEKLFF
TRBJ1-1 | TRBV28 | CASSLFETGVDDTEAFF
TRBJ2-5 | TRBV19 | CASSIRGWTSGLQKETQYF
TRBJ1-6 | TRBV18 | CASSPGQGSPLHF
TRBJ1-2 | TRBV5-5 | CASSLGQGEIYGYTF
TRBJ2-7 | TRBV6-5 | CASTLGAGDLEQYF
TRBJ2-3 | TRBV30 | CAWKLQRGSTDTQYF
TRBJ2-6 | TRBV7-2 | CASSFRESGANVLTF
TRBJ1-5 | TRBV7-2 | CASSRGQLNQPQHF
TRBJ2-3 | TRBV27 | CASSLTHLLAGVGDTQYF
TRBJ2-1 | TRBV7-9 | CASSPKGQGLLNEQFF
TRBJ2-7 | TRBV28 | CASSGLDRDSYEQYF
TRBJ1-2 | TRBV7-2 | CASRLTGGHGYTF
TRBJ1-2 | TRBV4-1 | CASSPGEGRSYTF
TRBJ2-4 | TRBV29-1 | CSVGGVMGWENIQYF
TRBJ1-4 | TRBV7-2 | CASSTEQGFGEKLFF
TRBJ2-7 | TRBV5-1 | CASRLEGGHEQYF
TRBJ2-7 | TRBV4-1 | CASSQDNRVTYEQYF
TRBJ2-3 | TRBV5-1 | CASSLGLAGGANTDTQYF
TRBJ2-7 | TRBV28 | CASSFGLGTSGRAEQYF
TRBJ2-1 | TRBV7-3 | CASSLSGNEQFF
TRBJ2-3 | TRBV11-2 | CASSLLASTDTQYF
TRBJ2-3 | TRBV2 | CASSEVLRTDTQYF
TRBJ2-3 | TRBV11-2 | CASAQLPGLAGDTQYF
TRBJ1-1 | TRBV30 | CAWSKNFKGPEAFF
TRBJ2-2 | TRBV5-5 | CASMTGIVAGELFF
TRBJ1-5 | TRBV28 | CASSLFRNQPQHF
TRBJ2-7 | TRBV28 | CASSLPQGIYEQYF
TRBJ2-7 | TRBV19 | CASGQGHEQYF
TRBJ1-1 | TRBV5-4 | CASSPGTGVGTEAFF
TRBJ2-7 | TRBV28 | CASTRDRGPYEQYF
TRBJ2-1 | TRBV19 | CASSIDQGSYNEQFF
TRBJ1-1 | TRBV5-1 | CASFHGNRRTEAFF